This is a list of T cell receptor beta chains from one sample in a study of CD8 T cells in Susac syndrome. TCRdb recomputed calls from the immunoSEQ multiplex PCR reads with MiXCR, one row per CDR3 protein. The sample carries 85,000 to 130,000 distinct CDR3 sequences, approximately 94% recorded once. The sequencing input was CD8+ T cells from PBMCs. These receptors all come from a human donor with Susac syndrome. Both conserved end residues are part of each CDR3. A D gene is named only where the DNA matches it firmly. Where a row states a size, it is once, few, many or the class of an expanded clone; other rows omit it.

DNA: TGCTCCGCCAGACAGGGGGCCTACGAGCAGTACTTC
CDR3: CSARQGAYEQYF
D: TRBD1
V: TRBV29-1
J: TRBJ2-7
size: NA

DNA: TGTGCCAGCAGTTTAAAGGGTGGGGACTTGTCCTACGAGCAGTACTTC
CDR3: CASSLKGGDLSYEQYF
D: NA
V: TRBV27
J: TRBJ2-7
size: NA

DNA: TGTGCCAGCAGCGAAAGATCAGGGTATCACACTGAAGCTTTCTTT
CDR3: CASSERSGYHTEAFF
D: NA
V: TRBV9
J: TRBJ1-1
size: NA

DNA: TGTGCCAGCACCATGGCCGACACCGGGCAAGAAAAACTGTTTTTT
CDR3: CASTMADTGQEKLFF
D: NA
V: TRBV2
J: TRBJ1-4
size: NA

DNA: TGTGCCACCAGCGCACCAGGCAATGAAAAACTGTTTTTT
CDR3: CATSAPGNEKLFF
D: NA
V: TRBV15
J: TRBJ1-4
size: NA

DNA: TGTGCCAGCAGCGCGCGGGACGCCTGGGGGAACACCATATATTTT
CDR3: CASSARDAWGNTIYF
D: NA
V: TRBV7-9
J: TRBJ1-3
size: once

DNA: TGTGCCAGCAGCGCCGGGACTAGCGACACAGATACGCAGTATTTT
CDR3: CASSAGTSDTDTQYF
D: TRBD2
V: TRBV9
J: TRBJ2-3
size: NA

DNA: TGTGCCAGCGGAAGATCCGGGAACACTGAAGCTTTCTTT
CDR3: CASGRSGNTEAFF
D: NA
V: TRBV2
J: TRBJ1-1
size: NA

DNA: TGTGCCAGCAGCCTCGACAGGGGGTTCAATGAGCAGTTCTTC
CDR3: CASSLDRGFNEQFF
D: TRBD1
V: TRBV5-4
J: TRBJ2-1
size: NA

DNA: TGCGCCAGCAGCCAAGATTTTGTTGGCGCGGAGGGAGATACGCAGTATTTT
CDR3: CASSQDFVGAEGDTQYF
D: NA
V: TRBV4-3
J: TRBJ2-3
size: NA

DNA: TGTGCTAGTGGTTTGTCCGGGCAGTTCGTCAACGAGCAGTACTTC
CDR3: CASGLSGQFVNEQYF
D: NA
V: TRBV12-5
J: TRBJ2-7
size: NA

DNA: TGTGCCAGCAGCCCCTGGGACAGGGAAGGGTATGGCTACACCTTC
CDR3: CASSPWDREGYGYTF
D: TRBD1
V: TRBV11-2
J: TRBJ1-2
size: NA

DNA: TGTGCCAGCAGACAGCAACCCCCGGGACAGGGGGCCGACGAGCAGTACTTC
CDR3: CASRQQPPGQGADEQYF
D: TRBD1
V: TRBV12-3/TRBV12-4
J: TRBJ2-7
size: NA

DNA: TGTGCCAGCCCCGACAGGAACTATGGCTACACCTTC
CDR3: CASPDRNYGYTF
D: NA
V: TRBV27
J: TRBJ1-2
size: NA

DNA: TGTGCCACCAGCAGTGAGAGCGGGGGCCGGGGAGATACGCAGTATTTT
CDR3: CATSSESGGRGDTQYF
D: TRBD2
V: TRBV15
J: TRBJ2-3
size: once

DNA: TGTGCCAGCAGCTCCCCGTCCACAGATACGCAGTATTTT
CDR3: CASSSPSTDTQYF
D: NA
V: TRBV7-9
J: TRBJ2-3
size: NA